Each of the 27 T cell receptor beta chains below was sequenced from the same sample in a study of control samples from healthy donors and cancer patients. The method was immunoSEQ multiplex PCR; TCRdb's version includes in-frame clones alone and lacks a portion of them. The sample has 95,000 to 100,000 clones; approximately 90% are singletons. The sequenced sample consisted of blood. The receptor source for this set is a man aged 25 to 45 in good health.

This sequence joins TRBV11-2 and TRBJ2-3; perhaps D is TRBD1 or TRBD2 (5 bases each). Between the trimmed V and J ends, which lost 4 bases and 0 bases, there was a span of 17 bases. The CDR3 sequence is 17 residues long. Germline assignment: CDR1 SGHAT and CDR2 FQNNGV. CDR3 sequence (DNA): TGTGCCAGCAGCTCCCACCGGGACCCACGAAGCACAGATACGCAGTATTTT. Protein sequence: CASSSHRDPRSTDTQYF.

The chain joins TRBV4-3 to TRBJ1-2, with D possibly matching TRBD1 (6 bases). The CDR3 consists of 14 residues. CDR1 is LGHNA, CDR2 YSLEER, per germline. V lost 4 bases and J lost 7, with 16 bases in between. The CDR3 region has the DNA TGCGCCAGCAGCCTTTTACAGGGTGATGGTGGCTACACCTTC. It specifies CASSLLQGDGGYTF.

The V and J genes are TRBV6-2 or TRBV6-3 and TRBJ2-1, with TRBD2 matching over 12 bases. Germline CDR1 reads MNHEY; CDR2 reads SVGEGT. The CDR3 has 15 amino acids. Trimming at V came to 1 base and at J to 10 bases, leaving 5 bases not matched to a gene. This chain's CDR3 is CASSYLGLAGREQFF. CDR3 DNA: TGTGCCAGCAGTTACTTAGGACTAGCGGGAAGGGAGCAGTTCTTC.

CDR3 region: CAWPGSVRVTYEQYF. In nucleotides, the CDR3 is TGTGCCTGGCCCGGCAGCGTCAGGGTCACCTACGAGCAGTACTTC. This rearrangement joins TRBV30 to TRBJ2-7; D possibly corresponds to TRBD1 (5 bases). Trimming left V 5 bases short and J 2 bases short, with 19 bases between. This CDR3 is built from 15 residues. Germline CDR1 is GTSNPN and CDR2 is SVGIG (reference sequence).

V gene TRBV9 combines with J gene TRBJ1-3; D possibly corresponds to TRBD1 (6 bases). Germline CDR1 and CDR2: SGDLS and YYNGEE. This CDR3 is 16 amino acids long. V dropped 3 bases and J dropped 1 base, with 14 bases sitting between them. The DNA of the CDR3 is TGTGCCAGCAGCGCGAACAGGGTGAGGTCTGGAAACACCATATATTTT. This encodes CASSANRVRSGNTIYF.

In regard to this clone: Since the CDR3 does not end with the conserved phenylalanine or tryptophan, this likely comes from a read error. V gene TRBV5-1 combines with J gene TRBJ1-2; 8 nucleotides agree with TRBD1. Looked up from germline, CDR1 is SGHRS and CDR2 is YFSETQ. This CDR3 region has 14 residues. Trimming at V came to 4 bases and at J to 2 bases, leaving 4 bases not matched to a gene. This CDR3 reads CASSPGDRNYGYTS. For the CDR3, the DNA is TGCGCCAGCAGCCCAGGGGACAGGAACTATGGCTACACCTCC.

The V call is TRBV30, the J call TRBJ2-5; TRBD2 matches at 12 bases. Losses at the gene ends were 4 bases for V and 4 bases for J; bases not matched to a gene: 10. Germline loops: CDR1 GTSNPN, CDR2 SVGIG (reference sequence). The length of the CDR3 is 16 residues. The DNA of the CDR3 is TGTGCCTGGACTCCCAGACTAGCGGGAGTGGCAGAGACCCAGTACTTC. This sequence encodes CAWTPRLAGVAETQYF.

The CDR3 region is CASRRLAGDLQETQYF. The DNA of the CDR3 is TGTGCCAGCAGAAGACTAGCGGGGGACCTCCAAGAGACCCAGTACTTC. This chain links TRBV7-9 with TRBJ2-5; the match to TRBD2 covers 12 bases. The CDR3 covers 16 residues. With 6 bases clipped from V and 1 base from J, the junction kept 6 bases outside the gene matches. Germline loops: CDR1 SEHNR, CDR2 FQNEAQ (reference sequence).

The chain is built from TRBV6-1 and TRBJ2-7; weak D call: TRBD1 (5 bases). The germline V gene encodes CDR1 MNHNS and CDR2 SASEGT. The germline V and J ends were trimmed by 2 bases and 2 bases, with 13 bases remaining between them. CDR3 length equals 15 residues. CDR3 in amino acids: CASSEWGRVTYEQYF. CDR3 DNA sequence: TGTGCCAGCAGTGAATGGGGCAGGGTAACCTACGAGCAGTACTTC.

J is TRBJ2-5 and V is TRBV19; 8 bases map to TRBD2. J was trimmed by 5 bases and V by 3 bases; bases with no gene match: 8. The CDR3 covers 15 residues. Germline CDR1 and CDR2: LNHDA and SQIVND (reference sequence). The CDR3 loop is CASSIRRGAGETQYF. The CDR3 DNA is TGTGCCAGTAGTATTCGGCGGGGGGCCGGGGAGACCCAGTACTTC.

The chain has TRBV6-5 and TRBJ2-2; 8 positions agree with TRBD1. CDR1 and CDR2 (germline): MNHEY, SVGAGI. The junction had 2 bases not matched to a gene; V was cut back by 5 bases and J by 0 bases. The CDR3 totals 15 residues. CDR3 coding DNA: TGTGCCAGCAGTAAGGGACAGGCGAACACCGGGGAGCTGTTTTTT. It specifies CASSKGQANTGELFF.

The CDR3 DNA sequence: TGTGCCAGCAGCTTAGGCGTCACGCCTATGTTGGATGAAAAACTGTTTTTT. Protein product: CASSLGVTPMLDEKLFF. V gene TRBV13 combines with J gene TRBJ1-4; D gene uncertain. The CDR3 spans 17 residues. V dropped 0 bases and J dropped 6 bases, with 17 bases sitting between them. Germline assignment: CDR1 PRHDT and CDR2 FYEKMQ (reference sequence).

This sequence joins TRBV7-2 and TRBJ1-1, with TRBD1 identical over 10 bases. V shed 4 bases and J 1 base; nucleotides not matched to a gene: 3. The CDR3 runs 15 residues. Germline loops: CDR1 SGHTA, CDR2 FQGNSA. The CDR3 protein is CASSYRQGANTEAFF. CDR3 in DNA: TGTGCCAGCAGCTATCGACAGGGGGCGAACACTGAAGCTTTCTTT.

This chain connects TRBV5-1 to TRBJ2-1; TRBD1 aligns across 11 bases. This CDR3 spans 15 amino acids. V gave up 3 bases and J gave up 6 bases; unmatched junction bases: 5. Germline lookup yields CDR1 SGHRS and CDR2 YFSETQ. This CDR3 is CASSSGTGGSNEQFF. The CDR3 nucleotides are TGCGCCAGCAGCTCCGGGACAGGGGGTTCCAATGAGCAGTTCTTC.

The V gene is TRBV6-5, the J gene TRBJ1-5; 7 nucleotides line up with TRBD1. Germline CDR1 MNHEY, CDR2 SVGAGI. The CDR3 loop spans 13 amino acids. The J segment lost 5 bases and the V segment lost 7 bases, leaving 5 bases of the junction unmatched. CDR3 protein: CASTPDRDQPQHF. For the CDR3, the DNA is TGTGCCAGCACTCCCGACAGGGATCAGCCCCAGCATTTT.

The chain joins TRBV19 to TRBJ2-3; D gene ambiguous. The CDR3 has 15 residues. Trimming pared 4 bases from V and 4 bases from J, leaving 15 bases between. Germline V CDR1 and CDR2: LNHDA, SQIVND (reference sequence). The CDR3 is CASSRVPGGADTQYF. In DNA, the CDR3 is TGTGCCAGTAGTAGAGTCCCGGGTGGGGCAGATACGCAGTATTTT. Full variable domain (missing parts from reference TRBV19 and TRBJ2-3): DGGITQSPKYLFRKEGQNVTLSCEQNLNHDAMYWYRQDPGQGLRLIYYSQIVNDFQKGDIAEGYSVSREKKESFPLTVTSAQKNPTAFYLCASSRVPGGADTQYFGPGTRLTVL.

The chain carries TRBV13 and TRBJ2-5; maybe TRBD2 (6 bases). There are 15 residues in the CDR3. V was clipped by 0 bases and J by 4 bases, with 12 bases between them. Germline CDR1 PRHDT, CDR2 FYEKMQ (reference sequence). The CDR3 coding sequence is TGTGCCAGCAGCTTAGGCCGGAGGGTTGGAGAGACCCAGTACTTC. This encodes CASSLGRRVGETQYF. Combining the CDR3 with reference TRBV13 and TRBJ2-5 gives the whole variable domain AAGVIQSPRHLIKEKRETATLKCYPIPRHDTVYWYQQGPGQDPQFLISFYEKMQSDKGSIPDRFSAQQFSDYHSELNMSSLELGDSALYFCASSLGRRVGETQYFGPGTRLLVL.

The chain recombines TRBV28 with TRBJ1-5; D possibly corresponds to TRBD1 (6 bases). Germline loops: CDR1 MDHEN, CDR2 SYDVKM. V was clipped by 3 bases and J by 8 bases, with 14 bases between them. The CDR3 consists of 14 residues. The CDR3 here is CASSLGHGFEPQHF. The CDR3, as DNA: TGTGCCAGCAGTTTGGGACACGGCTTTGAGCCCCAGCATTTT.

This clone was seen only a few times. The chain combines TRBV2 with TRBJ1-1; D remains unclear. The CDR3 consists of 13 residues. Per germline, CDR1 SNHLY and CDR2 FYNNEI. V dropped 3 bases and J dropped 0 bases, with 5 bases sitting between them. CDR3 bases: TGTGCCAGCAGTGACGCTTTGAACACTGAAGCTTTCTTT. Its protein product is CASSDALNTEAFF.

The chain joins TRBV5-1 to TRBJ2-4; no definite D call. CDR1 and CDR2 from the germline V gene are SGHRS and YFSETQ. Between the trimmed V and J ends, which lost 0 bases and 0 bases, there was a span of 4 bases. The CDR3 contains 14 residues. CDR3 protein: CASSLDVAKNIQYF. The CDR3 DNA reads TGCGCCAGCAGCTTGGACGTAGCCAAAAACATTCAGTACTTC.

This clone was seen a few times. The chain couples TRBV3-1 (or the pseudogene TRBV3-2) to TRBJ2-5, with D perhaps TRBD1 (6 bases). CDR1 and CDR2 (germline): LGHDT, YNNKEL (reference sequence). V dropped 0 bases and J dropped 5 bases, with 13 bases sitting between them. The CDR3 is made up of 15 amino acids. DNA for the CDR3: TGTGCCAGCAGCCAAGATGGCAGGGGAGCTGAGACCCAGTACTTC. This gives the protein CASSQDGRGAETQYF.

This rearrangement joins TRBV30 to TRBJ2-1, with a possible D match to TRBD2 (6 bases). CDR3 length: 11 residues. The V gene lost 5 bases and the J gene lost 4 bases, with 6 bases spanning the gap. Germline-derived CDR1 and CDR2 are GTSNPN and SVGIG (reference sequence). The CDR3 region is CAWAGYNEQFF. In nucleotides, the CDR3 is TGTGCCTGGGCGGGGTACAATGAGCAGTTCTTC.

V and J are TRBV7-8 and TRBJ2-3; D is ambiguous. This CDR3 has 16 amino acids. The V gene lost 1 base and the J gene lost 0 bases, with 11 bases spanning the gap. Germline V gene sequence: CDR1 SGHVS, CDR2 FQNEAQ. Here the CDR3 reads CASSLGGEPSTDTQYF. DNA of the CDR3: TGTGCCAGCAGCTTAGGTGGGGAACCCAGCACAGATACGCAGTATTTT.

The chain uses TRBV6-2 or TRBV6-3 and TRBJ2-1; weak D call: TRBD2 (6 bases). The germline gives CDR1 MNHEY, CDR2 SVGEGT. The CDR3 is 18 residues long. Trimming removed 1 base from V and 6 bases from J, with 22 bases in between. The chain's CDR3 is CASSYFDLAGIGSNEQFF. CDR3 nucleotides: TGTGCCAGCAGTTACTTTGATCTTGCGGGGATCGGGAGCAATGAGCAGTTCTTC.

The rearrangement links TRBV2 to TRBJ2-5; D is unresolved. Germline CDR1 SNHLY, CDR2 FYNNEI. This CDR3 region has 14 residues. V gave up 4 bases and J gave up 2 bases, with 11 bases separating them. This chain's CDR3 is CASSAHRVQETQYF. The CDR3 DNA is TGTGCCAGCAGTGCCCACAGAGTTCAAGAGACCCAGTACTTC.

This clone has only one observation. The chain links TRBV28 to TRBJ2-7; perhaps TRBD2 as D (6 bases). V was trimmed by 6 bases and J by 2 bases, leaving 20 bases between them. The CDR3 extends over 16 amino acids. The germline CDR1 and CDR2 sequences are MDHEN and SYDVKM. The DNA for the CDR3 is TGTGCCAGCAGGAATCCCGGGACTTATAAGCCCTACGAGCAGTACTTC. Protein product: CASRNPGTYKPYEQYF.

The chain has TRBV2 and TRBJ2-5; 7 positions match TRBD1. V was pared by 5 bases and J by 2 bases, with 8 bases of the junction left unmatched. The CDR3 is made up of 15 amino acids. CDR1 and CDR2 from the germline V gene are SNHLY and FYNNEI. CDR3 in amino acids: CASSPESRGQETQYF. The CDR3 region has the DNA TGTGCCAGCAGTCCCGAGAGCAGGGGGCAAGAGACCCAGTACTTC.